These 25 T cell receptor beta chains share one sample of origin, sequenced in a study of shared clonotypes between healthy human individuals. Naive CD8 cells were CD45RO-negative, positively selected for CCR7, excluding terminally differentiated effector memory CD45RA+ cells. The table came from immunoSEQ multiplex PCR; TCRdb's copy has only in-frame clones and leaves some out. The sample yields 650,000 to 800,000 clones, about 90% seen once. The sample taken for sequencing was naive CD8+ T cells sorted from blood. All receptors come from a man aged 30 to 39 in good health.

The rearrangement joins TRBV9 to TRBJ2-7, with 7 bases identical to TRBD2. Germline trimming cut 3 bases from V and 5 bases from J; bases unmatched to any gene: 14. Germline CDR1 reads SGDLS; CDR2 reads YYNGEE. The CDR3 is 16 residues long. In DNA, the CDR3 is TGTGCCAGCAGCGCCGAGCGGGGCGGGGTCGGGGACGAGCAGTACTTC. Translation gives CASSAERGGVGDEQYF. Full variable domain (remainder filled in from reference TRBV9 and TRBJ2-7): DSGVTQTPKHLITATGQRVTLRCSPRSGDLSVYWYQQSLDQGLQFLIQYYNGEERAKGNILERFSAQQFPDLHSELNLSSLELGDSALYFCASSAERGGVGDEQYFGPGTRLTVT.

V gene TRBV14 combines with J gene TRBJ1-1, with no clear D. The CDR3 contains 13 residues. Trimming pared 3 bases from V and 5 bases from J, leaving 10 bases between. The V gene's germline CDR1 is SGHDN and CDR2 FVKESK. The CDR3 loop reads CASSQVDTTEAFF. CDR3 bases: TGTGCCAGCAGCCAGGTAGACACAACTGAAGCTTTCTTT.

For this clone: Different DNA sequences within this sample yield the same CDR3. The rearrangement links TRBV27 to TRBJ2-2; D uncertain. V was trimmed by 2 bases and J by 3 bases, leaving 4 bases between them. The CDR3 consists of 13 residues. Germline-derived CDR1 and CDR2 are MNHEY and SMNVEV (reference sequence). In DNA form, the CDR3 reads TGTGCCAGCAGTTTAGGGTACACCGGGGAGCTGTTTTTT. Amino acids: CASSLGYTGELFF.

V and J are TRBV5-6 and TRBJ2-7, with a possible D match to TRBD2 (6 bases). This CDR3 contains 14 residues. V was trimmed by 3 bases and J by 4 bases, leaving 14 bases between them. The germline CDR1 and CDR2 sequences are SGHDT and YYEEEE. CDR3 in DNA: TGTGCCAGCAGCTCCCGGGACTCCAAATACGAGCAGTACTTC. Its translation is CASSSRDSKYEQYF. Looking up the rest from reference TRBV5-6 and TRBJ2-7 gives the full variable domain: DAGVTQSPTHLIKTRGQQVTLRCSPKSGHDTVSWYQQALGQGPQFIFQYYEEEERQRGNFPDRFSGHQFPNYSSELNVNALLLGDSALYLCASSSRDSKYEQYFGPGTRLTVT.

The V and J genes are TRBV28 and TRBJ2-7; D possibly corresponds to TRBD1 (5 bases). The CDR3 runs to 16 residues. Trimming took off 6 bases at V and 4 bases at J, with 22 bases between the two ends. CDR1 is MDHEN and CDR2 is SYDVKM in the germline V gene. The CDR3 nucleotides are TGTGCCAGCAGAACCCCCCGGACAATATCGACTTACGAGCAGTACTTC. Protein sequence: CASRTPRTISTYEQYF.

The chain joins TRBV18 to TRBJ1-1; D perhaps matches TRBD1 (5 bases). Germline lookup yields CDR1 KGHSH and CDR2 LQKENI. The CDR3 sequence is 16 residues long. V was trimmed by 6 bases and J by 1 base, leaving 18 bases between them. Written as DNA, the CDR3 is TGTGCCAGCTCCGCGACCCAAGGGGAGGCGAACACTGAAGCTTTCTTT. Translated, it gives CASSATQGEANTEAFF. The whole variable domain, remainder taken from reference TRBV18 and TRBJ1-1, is NAGVMQNPRHLVRRRGQEARLRCSPMKGHSHVYWYRQLPEEGLKFMVYLQKENIIDESGMPKERFSAEFPKEGPSILRIQQVVRGDSAAYFCASSATQGEANTEAFFGQGTRLTVV.

The rearrangement uses TRBV9 and TRBJ2-7, with a tentative D call TRBD2 (7 bases). This CDR3 comprises 15 residues. Trimming cost V 0 bases and J 1 base, with 11 bases left between them. Germline CDR1 SGDLS, CDR2 YYNGEE. The CDR3 loop reads CASSVEGGPSYEQYF. The CDR3 nucleotides are TGTGCCAGCAGCGTAGAGGGGGGGCCGTCCTACGAGCAGTACTTC.

The chain combines TRBV30 with TRBJ1-1, with D perhaps TRBD1 (6 bases). The V gene's germline CDR1 is GTSNPN and CDR2 SVGIG (reference sequence). The CDR3 totals 13 residues. Deletions cut 5 bases from V and 0 bases from J, with 10 bases between. CDR3 sequence (DNA): TGTGCCTGGGACAGGATTCTGAACACTGAAGCTTTCTTT. This codes for CAWDRILNTEAFF.

This clone came up once. The V call is TRBV15, the J call TRBJ1-3; D remains unclear. The CDR3 sequence is 15 residues long. Trimming removed 0 bases from V and 2 bases from J, with 8 bases in between. The germline gives CDR1 LNHNV, CDR2 YYDKDF (reference sequence). DNA of the CDR3: TGTGCCACCAGCAGAGATACAAACCCTGGAAACACCATATATTTT. As protein: CATSRDTNPGNTIYF. The whole variable domain, remainder taken from reference TRBV15 and TRBJ1-3, is DAMVIQNPRYQVTQFGKPVTLSCSQTLNHNVMYWYQQKSSQAPKLLFHYYDKDFNNEADTPDNFQSRRPNTSFCFLDIRSPGLGDTAMYLCATSRDTNPGNTIYFGEGSWLTVV.

The chain employs TRBV7-9 and TRBJ2-2; 10 nucleotides align to TRBD1. The germline gives CDR1 SEHNR, CDR2 FQNEAQ (reference sequence). This CDR3 contains 15 residues. Trimming removed 4 bases from V and 6 bases from J; junction bases left unmatched: 5. This chain's CDR3 is CASSWGQGRSGELFF. The CDR3 nucleotides read TGTGCCAGCAGCTGGGGACAGGGGCGCTCCGGGGAGCTGTTTTTT.

This chain connects TRBV7-8 to TRBJ1-1, with a weak D call TRBD1 (5 bases). Trimming shortened V by 4 bases and J by 0 bases, and 12 bases separated the two germline ends. The CDR3 is made up of 15 amino acids. Germline V gene data show CDR1 as SGHVS and CDR2 as FQNEAQ. The CDR3, as DNA: TGTGCCAGCAGCTCAGGGTTAATGGTGAACACTGAAGCTTTCTTT. Translated, it gives CASSSGLMVNTEAFF.

This chain connects TRBV7-9 to TRBJ2-6; weak D call: TRBD2 (6 bases). Trimming cost V 5 bases and J 2 bases, with 19 bases left between them. CDR1 SEHNR and CDR2 FQNEAQ come from the germline V gene (reference sequence). The CDR3 has 18 residues. The CDR3 loop reads CASSGPGLLTAGANVLTF. The CDR3 DNA sequence: TGTGCCAGCAGCGGACCGGGACTTCTTACGGCTGGGGCCAACGTCCTGACTTTC.

The rearrangement joins TRBV10-3 to TRBJ2-1; 8 positions agree with TRBD1. J was trimmed by 10 bases and V by 6 bases; bases with no gene match: 11. CDR1 and CDR2 from the germline V gene are ENHRY and SYGVKD. This CDR3 spans 14 amino acids. CDR3 protein: CAIRDHGQGREQFF. The CDR3 nucleotides are TGTGCCATCAGGGACCATGGACAGGGAAGAGAGCAGTTCTTC.

The chain links TRBV27 to TRBJ2-1; no clear D. V was clipped by 8 bases and J by 4 bases, with 6 bases between them. Germline CDR1 and CDR2: MNHEY and SMNVEV (reference sequence). The CDR3 runs to 11 residues. The CDR3 DNA is TGTGCCAGCGGGCGGTACAATGAGCAGTTCTTC. Amino acid sequence: CASGRYNEQFF.

The J gene is TRBJ1-4, the V gene TRBV4-3; D may be TRBD1 (5 bases). Trimming removed 6 bases at V and 1 base at J, with 21 bases between. Looked up from germline, CDR1 is LGHNA and CDR2 is YSLEER. The CDR3 covers 18 residues. The CDR3 here is CASSGGDYEVVTNEKLFF. The CDR3 bases are TGCGCCAGCAGTGGCGGGGACTACGAAGTTGTAACTAATGAAAAACTGTTTTTT.

This clone was detected once. This chain uses TRBV19 with TRBJ2-1; perhaps TRBD2 as D (6 bases). The germline gives CDR1 LNHDA, CDR2 SQIVND (reference sequence). V lost 4 bases, J lost 9 bases, and 13 bases lay in between. The CDR3 contains 13 residues. The CDR3 coding sequence is TGTGCCAGTAGTACAGGGAGCGGGTCTGAGCAGTTCTTC. This gives the protein CASSTGSGSEQFF.

The chain links TRBV6-1 to TRBJ2-3; a weak D match, TRBD1 (5 bases). The CDR3 consists of 11 residues. The V end lost 11 bases, the J end lost 6 bases, and 12 bases lay between the germline ends. CDR1 is MNHNS, CDR2 SASEGT, per germline. CDR3 bases: TGTGCCGGAAAGGGGTGGGATACGCAGTATTTT. This gives the protein CAGKGWDTQYF.

The rearrangement uses TRBV2 and TRBJ1-5; 9 nucleotides match TRBD1. The CDR3 runs to 16 residues. V shed 7 bases, J shed 3 bases, and the junction held 10 bases outside the gene matches. Germline V gene sequence: CDR1 SNHLY, CDR2 FYNNEI. CDR3 bases: TGTGCCAGCACCCGGGGACAGGGCGGAAACAATCAGCCCCAGCATTTT. It is translated as CASTRGQGGNNQPQHF. The full variable domain, completed using reference TRBV2 and TRBJ1-5, is EPEVTQTPSHQVTQMGQEVILRCVPISNHLYFYWYRQILGQKVEFLVSFYNNEISEKSEIFDDQFSVERPDGSNFTLKIRSTKLEDSAMYFCASTRGQGGNNQPQHFGDGTRLSIL.

This clone was detected only once. CDR3 in amino acids: CASHTGTSGTDTQYF. Here the CDR3 DNA reads TGTGCCAGCCATACCGGGACTAGCGGGACAGATACGCAGTATTTT. The V gene is TRBV5-8, the J gene TRBJ2-3; 12 bases are a match to TRBD2. Germline V gene data show CDR1 as SGHTS and CDR2 as YDEGEE. V trimming: 7 bases; J trimming: 3 bases; junction bases outside the gene matches: 6. The CDR3 sequence is 15 residues long.

This clone was seen ten or more times. V usage is TRBV7-3 and J usage is TRBJ2-5; tentatively, D is TRBD1 (6 bases). In germline, CDR1 is SGHTA, CDR2 FQGTGA. V dropped 6 bases and J dropped 5 bases, with 19 bases sitting between them. CDR3 length: 15 amino acids. CDR3 region: CASSRTAGARETQYF. CDR3 DNA: TGTGCCAGCAGTCGAACCGCAGGGGCCCGGGAGACCCAGTACTTC.

The chain combines TRBV27 with TRBJ2-7; 8 bases fit TRBD1. Germline V gene lookup returns CDR1 MNHEY and CDR2 SMNVEV (reference sequence). The J segment lost 5 bases and the V segment lost 3 bases, leaving 6 bases of the junction unmatched. This CDR3 spans 14 amino acids. The CDR3 sequence is CASSFQGAENEQYF. In DNA, the CDR3 is TGTGCCAGCAGTTTTCAGGGGGCAGAGAACGAGCAGTACTTC.

The chain employs TRBV28 and TRBJ1-4; D gene uncertain. V was shortened by 6 bases and J by 8 bases, with 13 bases between the two germline ends. This CDR3 contains 13 residues. The germline CDR1 and CDR2 sequences are MDHEN and SYDVKM. DNA for the CDR3: TGTGCCAGCAGGATCCAGGAGAACGAAAAACTGTTTTTT. This translates into CASRIQENEKLFF.

The gene calls are TRBV6-4 and TRBJ1-4; D gene unclear. Germline CDR1 and CDR2: MRHNA and SNTAGT. The CDR3 totals 15 residues. The germline V and J ends were trimmed by 8 bases and 5 bases, with 18 bases remaining between them. The DNA for the CDR3 is TGTGCCAGCCTAGTGTTTCGGTTCAAAAATGAAAAACTGTTTTTT. It codes for CASLVFRFKNEKLFF.

The V call is TRBV5-1, the J call TRBJ2-1; 14 bases match TRBD2. The CDR3 sequence is 15 residues long. V shed 3 bases, J shed 7 bases, and the junction held 3 bases outside the gene matches. CDR1 and CDR2 from the germline V gene are SGHRS and YFSETQ. The CDR3 bases are TGCGCCAGCAGCTCCGGACTAGCGGGAGGTAATGAGCAGTTCTTC. Translation gives CASSSGLAGGNEQFF. The full variable domain, its missing parts supplied by reference TRBV5-1 and TRBJ2-1, is KAGVTQTPRYLIKTRGQQVTLSCSPISGHRSVSWYQQTPGQGLQFLFEYFSETQRNKGNFPGRFSGRQFSNSRSEMNVSTLELGDSALYLCASSSGLAGGNEQFFGPGTRLTVL.

The rearrangement joins TRBV29-1 to TRBJ2-1; D uncertain. The CDR3 covers 13 residues. The germline gives CDR1 SQVTM, CDR2 ANQGSEA. V gave up 4 bases and J gave up 0 bases, with 7 bases separating them. The CDR3 protein is CSVGVPSYNEQFF. The DNA of the CDR3 is TGCAGCGTTGGGGTTCCCTCCTACAATGAGCAGTTCTTC.